A single T cell receptor (beta chain) is shown here with its context. No antigen is known for it. No base quality values were provided; no much bigger clone lies one nucleotide off. The receptor library was made with the immunoSEQ multiplex PCR assay. The multiplex PCR relied on a mix of 60 forward primers for TCR Vbeta segments and 13 reverse primers for TCR Jbeta segments. The CDR3 region of rearranged TCR beta genes was amplified from genomic DNA with a multiplex PCR assay. The amplified TCR beta libraries were sequenced on the Illumina HiSeq System as 87-base-pair reads. The original methods were these. In a later analysis, around 80 million unique TCR beta chains were counted across the approximately 670 repertoires, and roughly 11 million of these chains were shared by at least two donors. To remove PCR and sequencing errors, raw reads were error-corrected and collapsed into unique sequences using a nearest-neighbor algorithm that merged closely related sequences. CDR3 sequences were aligned to IMGT reference sequences to assign V, D and J gene segments. Each retained sequence needed at least a six-nucleotide match to both a V gene segment and a J gene segment. A rearrangement was called productive if the CDR3 had no stop codons and remained in frame with V and J, and every other rearrangement was called non-productive. Following IMGT convention, CDR3 was defined as the stretch from the second conserved V-encoded cysteine up to the conserved J-encoded phenylalanine. The earlier analysis of about 570 of the donors excluded any sequence lacking an unambiguous match to a single V gene segment. An earlier analysis of 500 to 600 of the donors classified V segments as functional when productive rearrangements were above 56.7% and as segregating when the standard deviation between donors was above 5%. A statistical classification framework was built for diagnosing cytomegalovirus status from the catalog of TCR beta chain sequences. In a later analysis, TCR nucleotide sequences were compared against IMGT/GENE-DB human TR gene sequences so that V and J genes could be assigned. In a later analysis, CDR3 sequences and most-parsimonious VDJ recombination scenarios were assigned using the TCRdist pipeline. In a later analysis, every TCR beta chain was defined by the combination of its CDR3 amino acid sequence and its V-gene family, and reads without a unique V-gene family were dropped. A later analysis removed 600 or so highly shared, low-generation-probability nucleotide sequences to deal with suspected cross-contamination and a sequencing artifact. For each public chain, a later analysis derived a clonal expansion index from normalized ranks of inferred template counts within each repertoire. In a later analysis, generation probabilities were computed with a VDJ recombination model fitted to out-of-frame rearrangements, and the resulting probabilities were checked against IGoR. Hypergeometric tests were used in a later analysis to score TCR-TCR, TCR-HLA and TCR-CMV co-occurrence, with a repertoire-size bias correction applied to the TCR pairs. To estimate false discovery rates, a later analysis permuted the HLA or CMV assignments 20 times. In a later analysis, co-occurring TCRs were grouped with DBSCAN, and TCRdist sequence similarity was added when clustering was performed within HLA-allele-positive subsets. Repertoires with fewer than 30,000 or more than 120,000 public chains, plus five repertoires with anomalous nucleotide sharing, were excluded from co-occurrence clustering. TCRdb mirrors the immuneACCESS table, restricted to in-frame sequences. Some clones are absent from its copies; in checked studies, under half trace to an unresolved V gene, and the reason for the others is unknown. V, J and clone size were drawn from that table, and D and trimming were deduced from the DNA. The sample yields 55,000 to 70,000 clones; roughly 73% were counted once. The top ten clones comprise more than 4.5% of the sample.

The cohort comprised fewer than 700 healthy bone marrow donors. At the time of sampling, every cohort member was nominally healthy, though immune exposures that went unrecorded were likely present. The donor tested CMV seropositive, placing the donor among the 289 seropositive members of the cohort. A peripheral blood sample was provided by each donor, and peripheral blood mononuclear cells were used for TCR beta sequencing. The Qiagen DNeasy Blood Extraction Kit was used to extract genomic DNA from the blood cell samples. The record originates from a study of cytomegalovirus exposure and HLA in healthy donors (dated by TCRdb to the late 2010s). For the wider study: An earlier analysis of several hundred of the donors reported about 250 Gb of sequence data and about 100 million unique TCR beta sequences from some 180 million T cells. Roughly 300 gigabases of sequencing data and approximately 84 million unique TCR sequences were included in an early release covering around 600 HLA-typed donors. Of the roughly 400 genotyped donors, 65% to 90% fell in the genetic ancestry cluster associated with self-reported Caucasian donors. The study was designed to test whether signatures of past pathogen exposure could be identified by cataloging public T cell receptors. Using immunosequencing, the study profiled T cell repertoires from 666 subjects and related those repertoires to cytomegalovirus serostatus. Besides the first cohort of roughly 660 subjects, a separate validation cohort made up of 120 different subjects was used. High-throughput TCR immunosequencing, statistical association of individual TCRs with disease status, and machine learning were combined to predict cytomegalovirus infection status. In a later analysis, previously published TCR beta repertoires from more than 500 donors were re-analyzed and high-resolution HLA genotyping was added so that TCR occurrence patterns could be studied. Rather than using new phenotypic data, the later analysis identified candidate immune exposures from TCR beta sequences and from how often those sequences occurred across donors. An earlier analysis of approximately 580 of the donors used high-throughput TCR beta sequencing to judge whether each TCR beta V gene segment behaved as functional or pseudogenic. Alongside the repertoire data, information on donor age, sex, ethnicity and CMV serostatus was compiled. In a later genetic analysis, genome-wide SNP genotypes for about 65% of the roughly 700 donors were used, and that subset was treated as a discovery cohort. All discovery cohort repertoires had been generated on a single sequencing platform. Class I and class II HLA loci were covered by the typing at four-digit resolution. Typing coverage varied by locus: roughly 620-630 donors for A, B, C, DRB1 and DQB1; approximately 520 for DQA1; more than 600 for DPA1; around 450 for DPB1. Five DR-DQ haplotypes were treated as single units for association and clustering because of strong linkage in the cohort. Among about 400 genotyped donors of the cohort, an average of roughly 230,000 unique TCR beta nucleotide sequences was sequenced per donor, of which about 19% were non-productive. Summary of the overall study and its limitations: Broadly in line with IMGT annotations, most TCR beta V segments showed up in productive rearrangements about 87% or about 30% of the time in an earlier analysis of around 600 of the donors. In the study, around 160 TCR beta chains were listed as associated with cytomegalovirus. In a later analysis, most CMV-associated TCR beta chains were found to appear HLA-restricted, with HLA associations seemingly driven largely by CMV exposure. Because HLA typing was missing for some donors at each locus, association tests included only the typed subset. According to a later analysis, parvovirus B19, influenza, CMV and Epstein-Barr virus appeared linked to several top co-occurrence clusters. For the cohort, immune exposure information was limited to CMV serostatus. The earlier analysis of some 560 of the donors excluded over 15 rarely observed V segments, including chromosome 9 orphons, because counts were too low. According to a later analysis, TCR association rates differed among HLA loci, with DRB1 alleles showing the most associated TCRs and HLA-C alleles showing the fewest. The cohort was sequenced for TCR beta chains only, and without alpha or paired-chain data the features that could be detected were limited. In a later analysis, around 15,000 TCR beta sequences were associated with specific HLA alleles at a false discovery rate of 0.05. In a later genetic analysis, a missense DCLRE1C variant was associated with V-gene and J-gene trimming of TCR beta chains, and the association was replicated in an independent cohort. Most TCR sequences were observed very rarely across donors, whereas some public TCRs were present in many individuals. Correlated functional status among segregating V segments might reflect linkage disequilibrium, but an unknown experimental factor could not be ruled out. Roughly uniform sequencing depth across donors was assumed in presence/absence analyses, although this assumption may not hold. A later analysis found that HLA-associated TCR beta chains were more clonally expanded and had lower generation probabilities than equally common non-associated chains. A cluster of highly shared sequence variants was judged likely to be a technical artifact of the sequencing pipeline. Some IMGT-functional V segments, including TRBV6-2 and TRBV6-3, could not be told apart with the 87-base-pair reads, so those segments were excluded. In vitro tests confirmed that a few of the cytomegalovirus-associated TCR beta chains recognize cytomegalovirus antigens. According to the authors, the approach could potentially be generalized to other disease states and immunological phenotypes. A further reported finding was that TCR beta sequences accurately predicted the HLA-A and HLA-B alleles for most subjects in the first cohort. The classifier was reported to diagnose cytomegalovirus status with high specificity and sensitivity in both the original cohort and the validation cohort. A later genetic analysis reported fewer N-insertions in productive TCRs among donors in an Asian-associated ancestry cluster than the approximately 700-donor mean. Assigning TCR associations to individual alleles was difficult when HLA alleles, especially DR and DQ, strongly co-occurred.

The germline V gene encodes CDR1 MNHEY and CDR2 SVGAGI. The CDR3 covers 13 residues, taking in both the cysteine and the phenylalanine. Only the CDR3 part of the read is kept: 39 bases, read in frame from the first base. Trimming takes 6 bases off V and 7 bases off J; junction bases not matched to a gene: 7. The clonotype was recovered from a male donor in good health and CMV-seropositive. The V and J segments used are TRBV6-5 and TRBJ1-1, with TRBD1 identical over 8 junction bases. The sample taken for sequencing was PBMCs. The CDR3 corresponds to CASRTGEWGEAFF. In nucleotide form, the sequence is TGTGCCAGCAGGACAGGGGAATGGGGTGAAGCTTTCTTT.